The T cell receptor beta chain described here comes from a study of shared clonotypes between healthy human individuals. Background on the study: CD4 naive cells filled three plates per donor, CD4 memory three, CD8 naive two and CD8 memory one.

Selected positively for CCR7 and CD45RO-negative, naive CD8 cells excluded terminally differentiated effector memory CD45RA+ cells. Germline V gene sequence: CDR1 SEHNR, CDR2 FQNEAQ (reference sequence). CDR3 size: 13 residues. V lost 3 bases and J 3 bases, leaving 8 bases between the germline ends. This clone was detected once. Its antigen is currently unknown. TCRdb keeps only in-frame clones here, not all; method: immunoSEQ multiplex PCR. The sample shows about 580,000 clones, more than 95% of them seen only once. Broader study findings: In four donors, about 5% of naive CD4 clonotypes appeared in common.

Specimen: naive CD8+ T cells sorted from blood. The chain carries TRBV7-9 and TRBJ1-1; D is undetermined. The TCR sequence derives from a man younger than 40 in good health. CDR3 sequence (DNA): TGTGCCAGCAGCTTCGGGGTCGACACTGAAGCTTTCTTT. Residues: CASSFGVDTEAFF.